The 7 T cell receptor beta chains listed next were all sequenced from one sample in a study of blood T cells in healthy people across ages. Primers used in a second PCR of about 6 to 11 cycles were a sample-barcoded 5' primer and a J-beta primer mix. TCRdb re-analysed the 5' RACE reads in MiXCR, keeping a single row per CDR3 protein. The data contain fewer than 750,000 distinct CDR3 sequences, 40% to 55% of them singletons. The sample was blood. These receptors originate from a man aged 80 or over in good health.

This clonotype has ten or more counts. V gene TRBV6-5 combines with J gene TRBJ2-2, with unresolved D. Germline loops: CDR1 MNHEY, CDR2 SVGAGI. The CDR3 contains 15 residues. The germline V and J ends were trimmed by 2 bases and 4 bases, with 11 bases remaining between them. In DNA form, the CDR3 reads TGTGCCAGCAGTTACAAGCTAGATGGCACCGGGGAGCTGTTTTTT. This gives the protein CASSYKLDGTGELFF.

This clonotype appeared once. A read error may account for a junction end that differs from germline. The V call is TRBV3-1, the J call TRBJ1-2; D uncertain. This CDR3 is 14 amino acids long. Per the germline V gene, CDR1 is LGHDT and CDR2 is YNNKEL (reference sequence). This chain's CDR3 is CAGSQVTANYGYTF. CDR3 DNA: TGTGCCGGCAGCCAAGTAACAGCCAACTATGGCTACACCTTC. Full variable domain (remainder filled in from reference TRBV3-1 and TRBJ1-2): DTAVSQTPKYLVTQMGNDKSIKCEQNLGHDTMYWYKQDSKKFLKIMFSYNNKELIINETVPNRFSPKSPDKAHLNLHINSLELGDSAVYFCAGSQVTANYGYTFGSGTRLTVV.

The V gene is TRBV25-1, the J gene TRBJ2-5, with 10 bases identical to TRBD2. This CDR3 region has 16 residues. Trimming at V came to 6 bases and at J to 2 bases, leaving 9 bases not matched to a gene. Germline values: CDR1 MGHDK, CDR2 SYGVNS. The CDR3 DNA follows: TGTGCCAGCAGGGCTAGCGGGGGCCTGTTTCAAGAGACCCAGTACTTC. Translating gives CASRASGGLFQETQYF.

The V call is TRBV20-1, the J call TRBJ2-7; 11 bases are a match to TRBD1. The CDR3 runs 15 residues. With 0 bases clipped from V and 6 bases from J, the junction kept 7 bases outside the gene matches. Looked up from germline, CDR1 is DFQATT and CDR2 is SNEGSKA (reference sequence). CDR3 in DNA: TGCAGTGCTAGAGATTCCGGACAGGGGGCGATCGAGCAGTACTTC. Protein product: CSARDSGQGAIEQYF.

The V and J genes are TRBV2 and TRBJ2-5, with 7 positions matching TRBD2. There are 14 residues in the CDR3. Per germline, CDR1 SNHLY and CDR2 FYNNEI. Losses at the gene ends were 3 bases for V and 7 bases for J; bases not matched to a gene: 8. The CDR3 spells CASSELFGGGTQYF. For the CDR3, the DNA is TGTGCCAGCAGTGAGCTCTTTGGGGGGGGGACCCAGTACTTC.

The CDR3 spells CASSPGTRVETQYF. As DNA, the CDR3 is TGTGCCAGCAGCCCAGGGACTAGAGTGGAGACCCAGTACTTC. The gene calls are TRBV7-3 and TRBJ2-5; 8 positions agree with TRBD2. Germline CDR1 and CDR2: SGHTA and FQGTGA. The CDR3 is 14 amino acids. Germline trimming cut 5 bases from V and 5 bases from J; bases unmatched to any gene: 7. The full variable domain, rest sourced from reference TRBV7-3 and TRBJ2-5, is GAGVSQTPSNKVTEKGKYVELRCDPISGHTALYWYRQSLGQGPEFLIYFQGTGAADDSGLPNDRFFAVRPEGSVSTLKIQRTERGDSAVYLCASSPGTRVETQYFGPGTRLLVL.

The genes are TRBV20-1 and TRBJ1-2; D uncertain. Germline assignment: CDR1 DFQATT and CDR2 SNEGSKA (reference sequence). The V end was cut by 4 bases, the J end by 5 bases, with 8 bases between. CDR3 length: 11 residues. CDR3 sequence: CSATWRYGYTF. In DNA, the CDR3 is TGCAGTGCTACATGGCGATATGGCTACACCTTC.